This TCR beta chain was retrieved from a study of Ad26.COV2.S vaccination and SARS-CoV-2 variants. Turning to the study itself: Donor had been placed in the Ad26.COV2.S arm of the COV1001 trial.

CDR3 length: 15 residues. V was clipped by 5 bases and J by 9 bases, with 19 bases between them. From germline, CDR1 is LGHDT and CDR2 YNNKEL (reference sequence). Treatment in this sample: some 20 received Ad26.COV2.S at low or high dose, single or two shots; roughly 5 received placebo; per-sample allocation not given. Following the first vaccine or placebo injection, samples were taken on day 63. Assay used: immunoSEQ multiplex PCR; TCRdb lists only in-frame clones, some missing. The sample yields about 390,000 clones, approximately 86% seen once. Overall study results and limits: Substantial breadth was reported for post-vaccination spike-specific CD8+ and CD4+ T cells.

In regard to this clone: Its antigen is unidentified.

Sequences were derived from peripheral blood, sampled in a trial of Ad26.COV2.S vaccine versus placebo. The gene calls are TRBV3-1 (or the pseudogene TRBV3-2) and TRBJ2-2, with a possible D match to TRBD1 (5 bases). The origin of this receptor is a person between 18 and 65 years old who received the Ad26.COV2.S COVID-19 vaccine or a placebo. CDR3 residues: CASSGEQVIGRELFF. In DNA, the CDR3 is TGTGCCAGCAGCGGGGAACAGGTTATAGGAAGGGAGCTGTTTTTT.